This T cell receptor (beta chain) was identified during a study of blood T cell repertoires in COVID-19. For the study at large: Acute and convalescent COVID-19 specimens originated in the United States, Italy and Spain. T cells, B-cell-depleted T cells, or PBMCs provided the cDNA or gDNA that served as material.

This clone has just a few counts. CDR1 SGHTA and CDR2 FQGTGA come from the germline V gene. The CDR3 has 14 residues. V lost 5 bases and J lost 2; bases outside the gene matches: 3. As originally analysed: Amplifying reference gene primers gave estimates of nucleated cell counts. Data came from immunoSEQ multiplex PCR; TCRdb stores just in-frame clones and leaves some out. V, J and clone size are taken as reported in that table, and D and trimming were inferred from the DNA itself. The table shows about 67,000 clones, with around nine tenths occurring only once. The sample taken for sequencing was peripheral blood. The chain is built from TRBV7-3 and TRBJ2-5, with 9 bases that match TRBD1. This clonotype originated in a woman older than 75 with acute or convalescent COVID-19. CDR3 DNA sequence: TGTGCCAGCAGCCGACAGGGGGGGCAAGAGACCCAGTACTTC. The encoded protein is CASSRQGGQETQYF.